Shown below are 2 T cell receptor beta chains from a single sample sequenced in a study of breast tumors, draining lymph nodes, adjacent tissues. The lymph nodes were axillary draining lymph nodes from breast cancer patients. In TCRdb, the multiplex PCR reads were re-called with MiXCR into one record per CDR3 protein. Here the sample spans 200,000 to 300,000 distinct CDR3 sequences, 30% being singletons. Sequenced: axillary lymph node tissue. All receptors come from a female donor with breast cancer. Some clones in this sample may be carry-over from other donors' samples.

This clonotype occurred many times. The chain couples TRBV14 to TRBJ1-4; no definite D call. The germline V and J ends were trimmed by 1 base and 7 bases, with 10 bases remaining between them. Looked up from germline, CDR1 is SGHDN and CDR2 is FVKESK. The CDR3 extends over 14 amino acids. The CDR3 DNA sequence: TGTGCCAGCAGCCAAGTTGTCCTCGGTGAAAAACTGTTTTTT. It yields the protein CASSQVVLGEKLFF.

This clonotype was seen ten or more times. The chain couples TRBV19 to TRBJ2-1, with D perhaps TRBD1 (5 bases). The CDR3 length is 15 residues. Germline V gene lookup returns CDR1 LNHDA and CDR2 SQIVND (reference sequence). The V end was cut by 7 bases, the J end by 3 bases, with 16 bases between. The CDR3 region has the DNA TGTGCCAGTAAATTCTCGGACATATTCTACAATGAGCAGTTCTTC. Encoded protein: CASKFSDIFYNEQFF.